This TCR beta chain is from a study of cytomegalovirus exposure and HLA in healthy donors. Study observations and caveats: TCR beta chain V- and J-gene trimming was linked, in a later analysis, to a missense variant in DCLRE1C. Data from an earlier analysis indicated that most TCR beta V segments were productive either about 90% or about 30% of the time.

Concerning this clone: Its antigen is not known.

Germline CDR1 is SGDLS and CDR2 is YYNGEE. The CDR3 length is 16 residues. The J segment lost 5 bases and the V segment lost 3 bases, leaving 12 bases of the junction unmatched. 13 Jbeta primers and 60 Vbeta primers were used for the PCR. The data were produced by immunoSEQ multiplex PCR, yet TCRdb's version contains in-frame clones alone and is incomplete. The sample holds about 150,000 clones, roughly four fifths seen once. The chain recombines TRBV9 with TRBJ2-7; 9 nucleotides align to TRBD1. The receptor comes from a man between 18 and 35 years old in good health and CMV-seronegative. The sequencing input was PBMCs. CDR3 sequence reads: CASSAGGQGMNNEQYF. The CDR3 bases are TGTGCCAGCAGCGCCGGGGGACAGGGAATGAACAACGAGCAGTACTTC.